One and the same sample provided the 21 T cell receptor beta chains below, sequenced in a study of T-cell reconstitution after alpha-beta-depleted transplantation in children. Unique molecular identifiers were incorporated when the TCRbeta library was constructed. MiXCR was run by TCRdb on the PCR reads, yielding one entry per CDR3 protein. Of a few hundred thousand distinct CDR3 sequences in the sample, about a sixth were seen once. Source: PBMCs from the stem cell graft donor, taken from the stem cell graft. The origin of the receptors is a human donor who donated a stem cell graft to a child with acute lymphoblastic leukemia.

The rearrangement joins TRBV5-6 to TRBJ1-1, with D perhaps matching TRBD1 (5 bases). Germline V gene sequence: CDR1 SGHDT, CDR2 YYEEEE. The ends were cut back, 0 bases at V and 7 bases at J, with 13 bases in the middle. The CDR3 runs 14 residues. For the CDR3, the DNA is TGTGCCAGCAGCTTGGGTCAGGGACGGGTTGAAGCTTTCTTT. Protein sequence: CASSLGQGRVEAFF.

The J gene is TRBJ2-7, the V gene TRBV9; TRBD1 matches 9 bases. Germline V gives CDR1 SGDLS, CDR2 YYNGEE. V lost 2 bases to trimming and J lost 3 bases; unmatched junction nucleotides: 6. CDR3 length: 15 amino acids. CDR3 sequence reads: CASSVALTGGYEQYF. CDR3 DNA: TGTGCCAGCAGCGTGGCCTTGACAGGGGGCTACGAGCAGTACTTC.

In this sample, this clonotype turned up a few times. The V call is TRBV6-1, the J call TRBJ2-7; maybe TRBD1 (6 bases). V was pared by 4 bases and J by 1 base, with 14 bases between. CDR1 is MNHNS and CDR2 is SASEGT in the germline V gene. CDR3 length: 15 residues. The CDR3 sequence: CASSGGRGLSYEQYF. In DNA form, the CDR3 reads TGTGCCAGCAGTGGGGGAAGGGGGTTATCCTACGAGCAGTACTTC.

This clonotype came up a few times. V is TRBV7-2 and J is TRBJ1-6, with a tentative D call TRBD1 (6 bases). The CDR3 contains 15 residues. The germline V gene encodes CDR1 SGHTA and CDR2 FQGNSA. Trimming removed 8 bases at V and 9 bases at J, with 20 bases between. The DNA of the CDR3 is TGTGCCAGCCGTTCTCCGACAGGAAAAGTTTCACCCCTCCACTTT. This sequence encodes CASRSPTGKVSPLHF.

The genes are TRBV7-8 and TRBJ2-5; no reliable D call. V lost 0 bases, J lost 4 bases, and 18 bases lay in between. There are 17 residues in the CDR3. Germline lookup yields CDR1 SGHVS and CDR2 FQNEAQ. The CDR3 bases are TGTGCCAGCAGCTTAGCCAAGGTGGGCCGATATGGAGAGACCCAGTACTTC. This gives the protein CASSLAKVGRYGETQYF.

The chain employs TRBV18 and TRBJ1-1; no clear D gene. The CDR3 length is 11 residues. Germline V gene sequence: CDR1 KGHSH, CDR2 LQKENI. Trimming removed 5 bases at V and 7 bases at J, with 8 bases between. The CDR3 protein is CASSSGFEAFF. Here the CDR3 DNA reads TGTGCCAGCTCATCCGGGTTTGAAGCTTTCTTT.

This clonotype has ten or more counts. The chain combines TRBV11-2 with TRBJ1-1; no clear D gene. Germline CDR1 reads SGHAT; CDR2 reads FQNNGV. The CDR3 runs to 13 residues. V was pared by 1 base and J by 4 bases, with 7 bases between. CDR3 in amino acids: CASSLGVGTEAFF. The CDR3 bases are TGTGCCAGCAGCTTAGGAGTAGGCACTGAAGCTTTCTTT.

On this clonotype: A much larger clone sits a single nucleotide away, making a read error possible. This rearrangement joins TRBV15 to TRBJ2-7, with no clear D. V shed 0 bases and J shed 3 bases, with 15 bases lying between them. The CDR3 is 16 amino acids. Germline V gene data show CDR1 as LNHNV and CDR2 as YYDKDF (reference sequence). As DNA, the CDR3 is TGTGCCACCAGCAGAGATCTTATGGATTCGAGCTACGAGCAGTACTTC. Its translation: CATSRDLMDSSYEQYF.

This clonotype was seen a few times. The gene calls are TRBV7-9 and TRBJ2-7; no clear D gene. Germline CDR1 is SEHNR and CDR2 is FQNEAQ (reference sequence). V lost 3 bases, J lost 3 bases, and 9 bases lay in between. The CDR3 is 13 residues long. CDR3 sequence: CASSFASNYEQYF. CDR3 nucleotides: TGTGCCAGCAGCTTCGCCAGCAACTACGAGCAGTACTTC.

The V gene is TRBV9, the J gene TRBJ2-7; 11 nucleotides agree with TRBD2. The V segment lost 2 bases and the J segment 4 bases; nucleotides outside the gene matches: 5. CDR3 length equals 15 residues. Germline V gives CDR1 SGDLS, CDR2 YYNGEE. Here the CDR3 reads CASSVAGLAGYEQYF. CDR3 sequence (DNA): TGTGCCAGCAGCGTCGCAGGACTAGCGGGTTACGAGCAGTACTTC.

The chain employs TRBV24-1 and TRBJ2-1; the D gene is possibly TRBD2 (5 bases). Germline-derived CDR1 and CDR2 are KGHDR and SFDVKD. The CDR3 loop spans 14 amino acids. Between the trimmed V and J ends, which lost 4 bases and 4 bases, there was a span of 10 bases. CDR3 DNA sequence: TGTGCCACCAGTGACCCATGGACTTACAATGAGCAGTTCTTC. Protein: CATSDPWTYNEQFF.

This rearrangement joins TRBV12-3 or TRBV12-4 to TRBJ2-7; possibly TRBD1 for D (6 bases). The CDR3 is made up of 15 amino acids. Trimming stripped 3 bases from V and 0 bases from J, with 12 bases between. CDR3 in DNA: TGTGCCAGCAGTTTGCAGACAGGTGTCTCCTACGAGCAGTACTTC. Protein product: CASSLQTGVSYEQYF.

This sequence joins TRBV7-9 and TRBJ2-7; D not certain. The CDR3 runs 15 residues. Germline V lookup: CDR1 SEHNR, CDR2 FQNEAQ (reference sequence). The V end lost 4 bases, the J end lost 0 bases, and 13 bases lay between the germline ends. CDR3 residues: CASSSYSDPSYEQYF. Here the CDR3 DNA reads TGTGCCAGCAGCTCGTACAGCGACCCCTCCTACGAGCAGTACTTC.

The rearrangement uses TRBV5-6 and TRBJ2-1; 9 bases fit TRBD1. The CDR3 extends over 17 amino acids. Germline-derived CDR1 and CDR2 are SGHDT and YYEEEE. The junction had 11 bases not matched to a gene; V was cut back by 0 bases and J by 7 bases. For the CDR3, the DNA is TGTGCCAGCAGCTTGGGACTTGGACAGGGGAAGAGAAATGAGCAGTTCTTC. Protein product: CASSLGLGQGKRNEQFF.

The chain recombines TRBV11-2 with TRBJ2-3, with 8 nucleotides matching TRBD2. V was clipped by 4 bases and J by 6 bases; unmatched bases: 9. This CDR3 contains 15 residues. Germline CDR1 reads SGHAT; CDR2 reads FQNNGV. For the CDR3, the DNA is TGTGCCAGCAGCTCCTTAGCGGGGTCGCGGGATACGCAGTATTTT. As protein: CASSSLAGSRDTQYF.

The rearrangement uses TRBV5-1 and TRBJ2-7; D may be TRBD1 (6 bases). Per germline, CDR1 SGHRS and CDR2 YFSETQ. This CDR3 comprises 16 residues. V gave up 8 bases and J gave up 3 bases, with 24 bases separating them. CDR3 protein: CASSEQSMTGFYEQYF. The CDR3 DNA is TGCGCCAGTTCCGAACAATCGATGACAGGTTTCTACGAGCAGTACTTC.

Of note for this clonotype: One end of the junction fails to match germline, which may point to a read error. The CDR3 DNA sequence: TGTACCAGCAGCTTGGAGCCAGGGACAGATACGCAGTATTTT. Protein: CTSSLEPGTDTQYF. This rearrangement joins TRBV7-6 to TRBJ2-3; D may be TRBD1 (5 bases). The CDR3 runs 14 residues. Germline lookup yields CDR1 SGHVS and CDR2 FNYEAQ. The full variable domain, rest sourced from reference TRBV7-6 and TRBJ2-3, is GAGVSQSPRYKVTKRGQDVALRCDPISGHVSLYWYRQALGQGPEFLTYFNYEAQQDKSGLPNDRFSAERPEGSISTLTIQRTEQRDSAMYRCTSSLEPGTDTQYFGPGTRLTVL.

This chain's CDR3 is CASSLVGSGTLYNEQFF. Here the CDR3 DNA reads TGTGCCAGCAGTTTAGTTGGTAGCGGGACTCTTTACAATGAGCAGTTCTTC. V gene TRBV12-3 or TRBV12-4 combines with J gene TRBJ2-1; TRBD2 aligns across 8 bases. This CDR3 contains 17 residues. V lost 1 base and J lost 4; bases outside the gene matches: 9.

V and J are TRBV7-9 and TRBJ2-7; 10 bases agree with TRBD2. After removal of 2 bases from V and 6 bases from J, the junction contained 7 bases not matched to a gene. The CDR3 totals 15 residues. Germline CDR1 reads SEHNR; CDR2 reads FQNEAQ (reference sequence). The CDR3 DNA reads TGTGCCAGCAGCTTATTAACTAGCGGGATAGGCGAGCAGTACTTC. Encoded protein: CASSLLTSGIGEQYF.

V and J are TRBV5-1 and TRBJ2-1; TRBD2 agrees at 10 bases. The CDR3 totals 15 residues. Germline V lookup: CDR1 SGHRS, CDR2 YFSETQ. Trimming took 6 bases from V and 4 from J; bases not matched to a gene: 7. The CDR3 reads CASTIAGGVYNEQFF. The CDR3 DNA is TGCGCCAGCACCATAGCGGGAGGTGTTTACAATGAGCAGTTCTTC.

This clonotype was seen a handful of times. CDR3: CASSLWGGETQYF. For the CDR3, the DNA is TGTGCCAGCAGCTTATGGGGGGGAGAGACCCAGTACTTC. V and J are TRBV13 and TRBJ2-5, with TRBD2 identical over 7 bases. With V trimmed by 2 bases and J by 4 bases, 1 base remained unmatched. This CDR3 comprises 13 residues. CDR1 is PRHDT and CDR2 is FYEKMQ in the germline V gene (reference sequence).